These 14 T cell receptor beta chains were all obtained from the same sample, sequenced in a study of blood T cells in healthy people across ages. The authors ran a second PCR of about 7 to 11 cycles using a sample-barcoded 5' primer and a J-beta primer mix. Via MiXCR, TCRdb re-called the 5' RACE reads, giving one row per CDR3 protein. The sample has approximately 2,000,000 distinct CDR3 sequences; about two fifths are singletons. The source material was blood. The receptors stem from a human donor in good health.

This rearrangement joins TRBV4-3 to TRBJ1-2, with D unclear. Germline V lookup: CDR1 LGHNA, CDR2 YSLEER. V was trimmed by 0 bases and J by 4 bases, leaving 12 bases between them. The CDR3 spans 15 residues. The CDR3 protein is CASSQDRAAAYGYTF. The CDR3 nucleotides are TGCGCCAGCAGCCAAGATCGAGCGGCAGCCTATGGCTACACCTTC.

This clonotype was observed once. Because it lacks the conserved phenylalanine or tryptophan at the end, this CDR3 is likely a read error. Because the CDR3's place on the DNA is in doubt, the DNA is left out and the CDR3 is given as listed by TCRdb. The chain links TRBV29-1 to TRBJ2-7. The CDR3 has 12 amino acids, counting both end residues. Germline-derived CDR1 and CDR2 are SQVTM and ANQGSEA. The CDR3 is CSPKAKPTSSTS.

The chain combines TRBV20-1 with TRBJ2-3, with TRBD2 matching over 8 bases. Germline V gene sequence: CDR1 DFQATT, CDR2 SNEGSKA (reference sequence). The CDR3 is 17 residues long. After removal of 0 bases from V and 1 base from J, the junction contained 9 bases not matched to a gene. This CDR3 reads CSARDSHGGGRTDTQYF. The CDR3 nucleotides read TGCAGTGCTAGAGATAGCCATGGCGGGGGGCGCACAGATACGCAGTATTTT.

This clonotype has more than one count but fewer than ten. As DNA, the CDR3 is TGCAGTGCTAGAGGGGGGGCCGACATTCAGTACTTC. Its translation: CSARGGADIQYF. This sequence joins TRBV20-1 and TRBJ2-4, with D possibly called TRBD1 or TRBD2 (6 bases each). The CDR3 loop spans 12 amino acids. Trimming took 1 base from V and 8 from J, leaving 9 bases between them. Germline-derived CDR1 and CDR2 are DFQATT and SNEGSKA (reference sequence).

This clonotype was seen a handful of times. The chain carries TRBV29-1 and TRBJ2-1; D remains ambiguous. Trimming left V 4 bases short and J 6 bases short, with 10 bases between. CDR3 length: 12 residues. Per germline, CDR1 SQVTM and CDR2 ANQGSEA. CDR3 sequence (DNA): TGCAGCGTTGTAGGTAGCTCCAATGAGCAGTTCTTC. Residues: CSVVGSSNEQFF.

A few counts support this clonotype. The V call is TRBV20-1, the J call TRBJ1-4; 9 nucleotides align to TRBD1. Germline-derived CDR1 and CDR2 are DFQATT and SNEGSKA (reference sequence). The CDR3 runs 16 residues. V trimming: 2 bases; J trimming: 1 base; junction bases outside the gene matches: 5. CDR3 sequence: CSARPGTGITNEKLFF. CDR3 DNA sequence: TGCAGTGCTAGACCCGGGACAGGGATAACTAATGAAAAACTGTTTTTT.

This clonotype was seen only a few times. The chain employs TRBV7-9 and TRBJ2-4; D remains unclear. TRBJ2-7 matches the DNA end more closely, so the J call is doubtful. CDR1 and CDR2 from the germline V gene are SEHNR and FQNEAQ (reference sequence). This CDR3 has 11 amino acids. DNA for the CDR3: TGTGCCAGCAGCTATAAGGGCGAGCAGTACTTC. This codes for CASSYKGEQYF.

The CDR3 DNA reads as TGTGCCAGCAGTCTCTACGGGACGAGGCGCCACAATGAGCAGTTCTTC. Its translation is CASSLYGTRRHNEQFF. The rearrangement joins TRBV12-3 or TRBV12-4 to TRBJ2-1, with D tentatively TRBD1 or TRBD2 (5 bases each). The CDR3 totals 16 residues. Trimming left V 5 bases short and J 5 bases short, with 19 bases between.

This clonotype was counted many times. The chain employs TRBV12-3 or TRBV12-4 and TRBJ2-7; TRBD2 is a possible D gene (5 bases). Trimming removed 1 base from V and 2 bases from J, with 18 bases in between. This CDR3 is built from 17 residues. The CDR3, as DNA: TGTGCCAGCAGTTTAGACCGGGGAGTCTTCCGCCCCTACGAGCAGTACTTC. Protein sequence: CASSLDRGVFRPYEQYF.

The chain has TRBV7-8 and TRBJ2-7, with 9 positions matching TRBD1. CDR3 length equals 16 residues. The V gene's germline CDR1 is SGHVS and CDR2 FQNEAQ. V gave up 6 bases and J gave up 3 bases; unmatched junction bases: 12. The CDR3 sequence: CASSYKLQGALYEQYF. CDR3 DNA sequence: TGTGCCAGCAGTTACAAACTACAGGGGGCCCTCTACGAGCAGTACTTC. Supplemented by reference TRBV7-8 and TRBJ2-7, the full variable domain reads GAGVSQSPRYKVAKRGQDVALRCDPISGHVSLFWYQQALGQGPEFLTYFQNEAQLDKSGLPSDRFFAERPEGSVSTLKIQRTQQEDSAVYLCASSYKLQGALYEQYFGPGTRLTVT.

This clonotype was detected a few times. J is TRBJ2-3 and V is TRBV12-3 or TRBV12-4; a possible D gene is TRBD1 (6 bases). This CDR3 comprises 14 residues. Trimming removed 6 bases from V and 2 bases from J, with 12 bases in between. As DNA, the CDR3 is TGTGCCAGCAGGCCAAGGGACAACACAGATACGCAGTATTTT. Translating it yields CASRPRDNTDTQYF.

This clonotype was found a few times. V gene TRBV5-1 combines with J gene TRBJ2-3, with D tentatively TRBD2 (7 bases). V was trimmed by 4 bases and J by 3 bases, leaving 18 bases between them. The CDR3 contains 16 residues. The germline gives CDR1 SGHRS, CDR2 YFSETQ. CDR3 DNA sequence: TGCGCCAGCAGCCCGGTGGGGGGGGCGAGAACAGATACGCAGTATTTT. Encoded protein: CASSPVGGARTDTQYF.

V usage is TRBV4-3 and J usage is TRBJ1-6, with D possibly being TRBD1 (6 bases). Trimming removed 2 bases at V and 2 bases at J, with 7 bases between. The CDR3 spans 15 residues. CDR1 is LGHNA and CDR2 is YSLEER in the germline V gene. The CDR3 spells CASSQQGPYNSPLHF. In DNA form, the CDR3 reads TGCGCCAGCAGCCAACAGGGGCCCTATAATTCACCCCTCCACTTT.

The V and J genes are TRBV20-1 and TRBJ1-4; no clear D. The germline V gene has CDR1 DFQATT and CDR2 SNEGSKA (reference sequence). This CDR3 spans 13 amino acids. Trimming pared 3 bases from V and 4 bases from J, leaving 9 bases between. The CDR3, as DNA: TGCAGTGCTAGTAACCCGGGTAATGAAAAACTGTTTTTT. Its protein product is CSASNPGNEKLFF.